These 18 T cell receptor beta chains originate from one sample sequenced in a study of shared T cell receptors in the human thymus. Libraries were prepared by immunoSEQ multiplex PCR; TCRdb keeps only in-frame clonotypes and omits some of them. The sample records hundreds of thousands of clones, roughly 94% being singletons. What was sequenced was thymocytes. These receptors were obtained from a human donor.

Comment on this clone: The same CDR3 can be traced to other DNA sequences in this sample. CDR3 DNA: TGTGCCAGCAGTTTATCACAGCTAAACACTGAAGCTTTCTTT. Its translation is CASSLSQLNTEAFF. The genes are TRBV27 and TRBJ1-1; no clear D. Germline V gene lookup returns CDR1 MNHEY and CDR2 SMNVEV (reference sequence). V shed 0 bases and J shed 2 bases, with 7 bases lying between them. The CDR3 runs 14 residues.

This clone appeared a single time. The rearrangement joins TRBV7-9 to TRBJ2-5; D is tentatively TRBD1 or TRBD2 (5 bases each). Trimming stripped 3 bases from V and 4 bases from J, with 21 bases between. CDR1 and CDR2 from the germline V gene are SEHNR and FQNEAQ (reference sequence). The CDR3 is made up of 17 amino acids. The CDR3 spells CASSFYAGTAGGETQYF. DNA of the CDR3: TGTGCCAGCAGCTTTTACGCCGGGACGGCAGGAGGAGAGACCCAGTACTTC.

In this sample, this clone turned up once. The V and J genes are TRBV29-1 and TRBJ1-4, with D perhaps TRBD1 (5 bases). V lost 5 bases, J lost 6 bases, and 16 bases lay in between. The CDR3 is 14 residues long. CDR1 and CDR2 from the germline V gene are SQVTM and ANQGSEA. In nucleotides, the CDR3 is TGCAGCGTTCCCACCGGGACGACCGATGAAAAACTGTTTTTT. Encoded protein: CSVPTGTTDEKLFF. Variable domain in full (rest from reference TRBV29-1 and TRBJ1-4): SAVISQKPSRDICQRGTSLTIQCQVDSQVTMMFWYRQQPGQSLTLIATANQGSEATYESGFVIDKFPISRPNLTFSTLTVSNMSPEDSSIYLCSVPTGTTDEKLFFGSGTQLSVL.

The J gene is TRBJ1-1, the V gene TRBV6-1; possibly TRBD1 for D (6 bases). CDR3 length: 15 amino acids. Germline V gene lookup returns CDR1 MNHNS and CDR2 SASEGT. V gave up 8 bases and J gave up 0 bases, with 16 bases separating them. DNA of the CDR3: TGTGCCAGCCCCCCAGGGGAACCCATGAACACTGAAGCTTTCTTT. Residues: CASPPGEPMNTEAFF.

This rearrangement joins TRBV9 to TRBJ2-1; 12 positions match TRBD1. The CDR3 has 17 amino acids. The ends lost 4 bases at V and 6 bases at J; junction bases unmatched: 11. Per the germline V gene, CDR1 is SGDLS and CDR2 is YYNGEE. CDR3 region: CASSPGPGQGASNEQFF. CDR3 in DNA: TGTGCCAGCAGCCCTGGACCGGGACAGGGGGCGTCCAATGAGCAGTTCTTC.

V is TRBV27 and J is TRBJ1-4, with 10 positions matching TRBD1. The CDR3 totals 18 residues. Germline CDR1 is MNHEY and CDR2 is SMNVEV (reference sequence). V lost 0 bases and J lost 7; bases outside the gene matches: 11. CDR3 DNA: TGTGCCAGCAGTTTATCCGGGACAGGGGAGCTTCCTTTTGAAAAACTGTTTTTT. It is translated as CASSLSGTGELPFEKLFF.

This chain links TRBV7-9 with TRBJ2-5; maybe TRBD2 (6 bases). V was pared by 4 bases and J by 4 bases, with 16 bases between. From germline, CDR1 is SEHNR and CDR2 FQNEAQ (reference sequence). The CDR3 extends over 15 amino acids. The CDR3 here is CASSSGRLVRETQYF. CDR3 sequence (DNA): TGTGCCAGCAGCTCAGGGAGGCTAGTGCGAGAGACCCAGTACTTC. The full variable domain, rest sourced from reference TRBV7-9 and TRBJ2-5, is DTGVSQNPRHKITKRGQNVTFRCDPISEHNRLYWYRQTLGQGPEFLTYFQNEAQLEKSRLLSDRFSAERPKGSFSTLEIQRTEQGDSAMYLCASSSGRLVRETQYFGPGTRLLVL.

This clone was seen a few times. V is TRBV6-1 and J is TRBJ2-7; 9 nucleotides align to TRBD2. Trimming cost V 6 bases and J 2 bases; bases outside gene matches: 2. Germline V gene sequence: CDR1 MNHNS, CDR2 SASEGT. The CDR3 length is 13 residues. The CDR3 reads CASRRGGPYEQYF. Here the CDR3 DNA reads TGTGCCAGCAGGCGGGGGGGCCCCTACGAGCAGTACTTC.

This chain links TRBV6-1 with TRBJ1-5; D ambiguous. This CDR3 region has 15 residues. V dropped 7 bases and J dropped 3 bases, with 16 bases sitting between them. Looked up from germline, CDR1 is MNHNS and CDR2 is SASEGT. CDR3 sequence reads: CASTLPGSPNQPQHF. DNA for the CDR3: TGTGCCAGCACCCTACCGGGGTCCCCCAATCAGCCCCAGCATTTT.

V gene TRBV28 combines with J gene TRBJ1-1; D is unresolved. The V end lost 6 bases, the J end lost 1 base, and 12 bases lay between the germline ends. CDR1 MDHEN and CDR2 SYDVKM come from the germline V gene. The CDR3 has 14 amino acids. Written as DNA, the CDR3 is TGTGCCAGCAGGCCGGGCCCCGAGAACACTGAAGCTTTCTTT. Translating gives CASRPGPENTEAFF.

This clone occurred once. The chain couples TRBV7-2 to TRBJ1-2, with 11 bases lining up with TRBD1. Germline loops: CDR1 SGHTA, CDR2 FQGNSA. The CDR3 has 13 amino acids. Trimming at V came to 4 bases and at J to 8 bases, leaving 3 bases not matched to a gene. The CDR3 spells CASSSDRGQGYTF. DNA of the CDR3: TGTGCCAGCAGCTCGGACAGGGGGCAAGGCTACACCTTC.

Only one count was recorded for this clone. The rearrangement uses TRBV19 and TRBJ2-2, with TRBD2 matching 9 bases. Germline V gene lookup returns CDR1 LNHDA and CDR2 SQIVND (reference sequence). V was pared by 7 bases and J by 2 bases, with 8 bases of the junction left unmatched. The CDR3 is 16 amino acids. CDR3 sequence (DNA): TGTGCCAGTACCGTAGCGGGAGACTCCAACACCGGGGAGCTGTTTTTT. This translates into CASTVAGDSNTGELFF.

The genes are TRBV5-4 and TRBJ1-1, with D maybe TRBD1 (5 bases). Between the trimmed V and J ends, which lost 0 bases and 6 bases, there was a span of 18 bases. The CDR3 loop spans 16 amino acids. Per the germline V gene, CDR1 is SGHNT and CDR2 is YYREEE (reference sequence). CDR3: CASSLAGTRSLPEAFF. CDR3 DNA sequence: TGTGCCAGCAGCTTGGCGGGGACTCGGTCTTTGCCTGAAGCTTTCTTT.

The rearrangement joins TRBV7-9 to TRBJ2-1, with TRBD2 matching 7 bases. J was trimmed by 6 bases and V by 1 base; bases with no gene match: 9. From germline, CDR1 is SEHNR and CDR2 FQNEAQ (reference sequence). This CDR3 region has 16 residues. The CDR3, as DNA: TGTGCCAGCAGCTTAGAACGGGAGGTCCGGGGCAATGAGCAGTTCTTC. Protein product: CASSLEREVRGNEQFF.

The chain combines TRBV9 with TRBJ2-1; 9 bases fit TRBD2. J gave up 7 bases and V 5 bases, and 10 bases lay outside the gene matches. The V gene's germline CDR1 is SGDLS and CDR2 YYNGEE. The CDR3 length is 15 residues. In DNA, the CDR3 is TGTGCCAGCAGTCATAGCGGGAGAGGTAGAAATGAGCAGTTCTTC. Translated, it gives CASSHSGRGRNEQFF.

The chain is built from TRBV27 and TRBJ1-1; D call uncertain. The CDR3 spans 15 residues. CDR1 is MNHEY, CDR2 SMNVEV, per germline (reference sequence). With 4 bases removed from V and 3 bases from J, the gap between germline ends came to 15 bases. CDR3 DNA sequence: TGTGCCAGCAGTTCGCCAACAGCGGCGGACACTGAAGCTTTCTTT. It translates to CASSSPTAADTEAFF.

The CDR3 here is CASTPGAGGGNEQYF. The CDR3 DNA is TGTGCCAGCACCCCGGGTGCGGGCGGGGGCAACGAGCAGTACTTC. The chain is built from TRBV14 and TRBJ2-7, with D possibly being TRBD2 (7 bases). Per the germline V gene, CDR1 is SGHDN and CDR2 is FVKESK. The CDR3 runs 15 residues. The ends were cut back, 7 bases at V and 5 bases at J, with 21 bases in the middle.

The rearrangement uses TRBV15 and TRBJ2-3; 12 positions agree with TRBD2. Germline lookup yields CDR1 LNHNV and CDR2 YYDKDF (reference sequence). The CDR3 covers 21 residues. Unmatched junction bases numbered 16, after V lost 0 bases and J lost 3 bases. This chain's CDR3 is CATSRDPLLTSGSWGTDTQYF. The CDR3 nucleotides read TGTGCCACCAGCAGAGATCCCCTATTGACTAGCGGGAGTTGGGGGACAGATACGCAGTATTTT.